Below are 10 T cell receptor beta chains sequenced from a single sample in a study of identical twins. Each CDR3 protein is one row after TCRdb ran MiXCR on the 5' RACE reads. The sample yields roughly 1.6 million distinct CDR3 sequences, around 29% seen once. Sequencing was performed on cord blood. The receptors originated from a newborn girl in good health.

The chain carries TRBV5-1 and TRBJ2-2; no reliable D call. With 0 bases removed from V and 0 bases from J, the gap between germline ends came to 9 bases. Germline assignment: CDR1 SGHRS and CDR2 YFSETQ. The length of the CDR3 is 16 residues. The CDR3 coding sequence is TGCGCCAGCAGCTTGGAGCAGTGGGCGAACACCGGGGAGCTGTTTTTT. It encodes CASSLEQWANTGELFF.

The rearrangement uses TRBV7-2 and TRBJ2-2; no clear D. Deletions cut 3 bases from V and 4 bases from J, with 12 bases between. Germline CDR1 and CDR2: SGHTA and FQGNSA. CDR3 length: 15 amino acids. CDR3 bases: TGTGCCAGCAGCTTCGGCAGCAACCCCACCGGGGAGCTGTTTTTT. As protein: CASSFGSNPTGELFF.

This clonotype was observed a few times. The V call is TRBV20-1, the J call TRBJ2-7, with a weak D call TRBD1 (5 bases). This CDR3 region has 14 residues. Germline V gene lookup returns CDR1 DFQATT and CDR2 SNEGSKA (reference sequence). V lost 1 base, J lost 4 bases, and 14 bases lay in between. CDR3 amino acids: CSARVYDSTYEQYF. Written as DNA, the CDR3 is TGCAGTGCTAGAGTGTATGACAGTACATACGAGCAGTACTTC.

The table lists this clonotype with a few counts. As DNA, the CDR3 is TGTGCCAGCAGTTACCTATGGGGCTACGAGCAGTACTTC. Encoded protein: CASSYLWGYEQYF. The gene calls are TRBV6-2 or TRBV6-3 and TRBJ2-7; D is ambiguous. V lost 2 bases and J lost 3, with 8 bases in between. This CDR3 region has 13 residues. Germline V gene lookup returns CDR1 MNHEY and CDR2 SVGEGT.

This clonotype was seen only a few times. The chain combines TRBV25-1 with TRBJ1-6, with TRBD1 matching 8 bases. CDR3 length equals 12 residues. Germline CDR1 and CDR2: MGHDK and SYGVNS. The V and J ends lost 8 bases and 7 bases, in that order; junction bases with no gene match: 1. CDR3 DNA: TGTGCCAGCGCAGGGGGCAATTCACCCCTCCACTTT. Translated, it gives CASAGGNSPLHF.

The chain links TRBV20-1 to TRBJ1-5; D remains unclear. Trimming stripped 1 base from V and 7 bases from J, with 14 bases between. The germline V gene has CDR1 DFQATT and CDR2 SNEGSKA (reference sequence). This CDR3 has 14 residues. The chain's CDR3 is CSARGPSTVQPQHF. The CDR3 nucleotides are TGCAGTGCTAGAGGGCCCTCCACCGTACAGCCCCAGCATTTT.

The table lists this clonotype with a few counts. The V gene is TRBV25-1, the J gene TRBJ2-3, with 10 bases that match TRBD2. From germline, CDR1 is MGHDK and CDR2 SYGVNS. Unmatched junction bases numbered 6, after V lost 2 bases and J lost 1 base. The CDR3 is made up of 17 amino acids. In DNA form, the CDR3 reads TGTGCCAGCAGTGAACCATCTGGACTAGCGGGCACAGATACGCAGTATTTT. This translates into CASSEPSGLAGTDTQYF.

The chain employs TRBV20-1 and TRBJ2-3, with TRBD2 matching over 7 bases. The CDR3 has 14 residues. Germline V lookup: CDR1 DFQATT, CDR2 SNEGSKA (reference sequence). The V gene end was trimmed by 4 bases and the J gene end by 1 base; junction bases not matched to a gene: 5. Here the CDR3 reads CSATAGPRTDTQYF. CDR3 nucleotides: TGCAGTGCTACAGCGGGACCCCGCACAGATACGCAGTATTTT.

As regards this clonotype: The junction does not match germline at one end; this may be a read error. The chain carries TRBV12-3 or TRBV12-4 and TRBJ2-3; possibly TRBD2 for D (5 bases). The CDR3 is made up of 14 amino acids. The DNA of the CDR3 is TGTGCCAGCACCATCGCTCGGGGAGCAGATACGCGGTATTTT. It codes for CASTIARGADTRYF.

The J gene is TRBJ2-1, the V gene TRBV6-1; 7 bases are shared with TRBD2. This CDR3 is built from 18 residues. The junction had 16 bases not matched to a gene; V was cut back by 2 bases and J by 6 bases. Per germline, CDR1 MNHNS and CDR2 SASEGT. CDR3 DNA: TGTGCCAGCAGTGAACTCGGGAGGTTCTTATTGGAGGGCAATGAGCAGTTCTTC. It codes for CASSELGRFLLEGNEQFF.